This record concerns one T cell receptor beta chain sequence. Its binding antigen is unknown. No base qualities exist here, and no much larger clone lies one base off it. In the prospective study, participants were roughly 18 to 100 years old, resided in 20 to 30 geographic areas of the United States, and were enrolled through a virtual design. To assign participants to cohorts, the prospective study relied on clinical history that participants themselves reported in a screening survey and a study questionnaire. Recovered participants in ImmuneRACE Cohort 3 were defined as having two consecutive negative NP/OP PCR tests, clearance from a healthcare professional, or resolution of symptoms. Each participant in the prospective study had whole blood, serum and a nasopharyngeal or oropharyngeal swab collected by mobile phlebotomists. Participants in the prospective study had the option to provide additional blood draws and questionnaires over an approximately two-month period. Before DNA extraction, prospective study blood samples were shipped either frozen or at room temperature.

Via the germline V gene, CDR1 is SNHLY and CDR2 FYNNEI. From the cysteine up to the phenylalanine, the CDR3 has a length of 14 residues. Solely the CDR3 DNA is kept, with 42 bases framed from the first base. V loses 6 bases of germline sequence and J loses 6 bases, and the interval between the two ends is 14 bases. The data were obtained in a study of blood T cell repertoires in COVID-19 (TCRdb year 2020). Describing the broader study: Samples from collaborators originated in the United States, Italy and Spain and spanned both the acute and convalescent phases of COVID-19. The prospective study material was composed of cDNA or gDNA derived from T cells, B-cell-depleted T cells, or PBMCs. The dataset comprised deeply sampled blood TCRbeta repertoires from subjects exposed to, actively infected with, or recovered from COVID-19. A freely available public database, intended as a resource for researchers studying the immune response to SARS-CoV-2, is where the repertoires were released. Where HLA class I and class II types were available, the types were taken from metadata supplied by the sample provider, not from assay-based typing. A de-identified subject ID, COVID-19 status, age in years and sex were almost always included in the sample metadata. Samples came from the ongoing ImmuneRACE study (first 160 participants) plus 1,254 subjects from 6 global collaborators. Here is what the overall study found, with its caveats: Clinical and demographic metadata were provided uncurated, with the amount varying by source and participant.

The immunoSEQ Assay, a bias-controlled multiplex PCR, was used to amplify TCRbeta CDR3 regions from genomic DNA. Per the authors' processing: Within the assay, amplification of reference gene primers was used to estimate how many nucleated cells each sample contained. Sequence reads were collapsed and filtered to measure the absolute abundance of every unique TCRbeta CDR3 rearrangement. For each sample, productive Simpson clonality was calculated as the square root of Simpson's diversity index over productive rearrangements. In TCRdb, the immuneACCESS table is reduced to in-frame sequences with V and J assigned. These tables do not hold every clone; where another copy was compared, an unresolved V gene accounts for under half, and the others remain unexplained. The DNA was the basis for D and trimming; V, J and clone size are from that table. Across this sample there are 450,000 to 500,000 clones, with approximately 86% seen only once. Clones ranked in the top ten supply about 0.65% of the sample.

The V gene is TRBV2 and the J gene is TRBJ1-4; the D region possibly corresponds to TRBD1 (6 bases align). The receptor was derived from a woman aged 18 to 35 who had recovered from COVID-19. Material: PBMCs or T cells enriched from blood (not recorded which). The CDR3 protein is CASRGDISDEKLFF. The nucleotide sequence reads TGTGCCAGCAGGGGGGACATTTCCGATGAAAAACTGTTTTTT.